One sample yielded the 2 T cell receptor beta chains listed below, sequenced in a study of cytotoxic CD8 clonotypes in ibrutinib-treated CLL. The protocol was immunoSEQ multiplex PCR, while the TCRdb copy is restricted to in-frame clones and leaves out a portion. The table includes around 150,000 clones, around 80% detected once. Sequenced material: PBMCs, taken after 36 months of ibrutinib treatment. Receptor source: a human donor with chronic lymphocytic leukemia.

This chain joins TRBV7-9 and TRBJ2-7; a possible D gene is TRBD1 (5 bases). V lost 4 bases, J lost 2 bases, and 18 bases lay in between. Germline CDR1 is SEHNR and CDR2 is FQNEAQ (reference sequence). This CDR3 is 16 amino acids long. The chain's CDR3 is CASSYHPDTRAYEQYF. CDR3 DNA sequence: TGTGCCAGCAGCTATCATCCGGACACACGTGCCTACGAGCAGTACTTC.

The CDR3 coding sequence is TGTGCCTGGAGTTCGGGGAACACCGGGGAGCTGTTTTTT. It is translated as CAWSSGNTGELFF. This chain links TRBV30 with TRBJ2-2; D call uncertain. Germline assignment: CDR1 GTSNPN and CDR2 SVGIG (reference sequence). The CDR3 contains 13 residues. Trimming took 2 bases from V and 1 from J, leaving 5 bases between them.